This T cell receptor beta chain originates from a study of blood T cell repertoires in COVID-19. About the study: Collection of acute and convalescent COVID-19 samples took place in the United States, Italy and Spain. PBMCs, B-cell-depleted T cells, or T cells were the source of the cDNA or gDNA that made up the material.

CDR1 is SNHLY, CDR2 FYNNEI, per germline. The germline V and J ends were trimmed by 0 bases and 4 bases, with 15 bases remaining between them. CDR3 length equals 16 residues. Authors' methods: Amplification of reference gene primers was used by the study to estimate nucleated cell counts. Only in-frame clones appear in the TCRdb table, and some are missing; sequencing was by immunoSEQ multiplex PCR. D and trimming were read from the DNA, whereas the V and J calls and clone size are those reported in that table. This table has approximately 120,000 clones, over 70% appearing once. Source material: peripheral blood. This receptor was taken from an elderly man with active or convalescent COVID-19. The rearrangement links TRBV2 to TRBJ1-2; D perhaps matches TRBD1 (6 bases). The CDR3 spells CASSEAGPGASYGYTF. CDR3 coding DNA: TGTGCCAGCAGTGAAGCGGGGCCAGGGGCTAGCTATGGCTACACCTTC.